The entry below gives a single T cell receptor (beta chain) sequence along with its context. The germline gives CDR1 SGHRS, CDR2 YFSETQ. The CDR3 sequence is 17 residues long. Germline trimming cut 3 bases from V and 6 bases from J; bases unmatched to any gene: 10. This record belongs to a study of T cell responses to AZD1222 COVID-19 vaccine. Libraries were prepared by immunoSEQ multiplex PCR; TCRdb keeps only in-frame clonotypes and omits some of them. The repertoire includes roughly 100,000 clones, around 90% of them detected once, and about 9.1% sits in the top ten. The chain links TRBV5-1 to TRBJ2-2, with 11 bases that match TRBD2. The clonotype comes from an adult in good health. The source material was peripheral blood, sampled on day 0 of AZD1222 vaccination. The CDR3 loop reads CASSSGNSGRAAGELFF. The CDR3 DNA follows: TGCGCCAGCAGCTCCGGAAATAGCGGGAGGGCCGCCGGGGAGCTGTTTTTT.